This paragraph reports one TCR beta chain. The data belong to a study of blood T cell repertoires in COVID-19. Profiled with immunoSEQ multiplex PCR; TCRdb holds only in-frame clones, not every one. This table has about 73,000 clones, roughly 87% appearing once. Between the trimmed V and J ends, which lost 1 base and 2 bases, there was a span of 11 bases. Germline values: CDR1 SGHDT, CDR2 YYEEEE. The CDR3 is made up of 15 amino acids. This TCR was recovered from a man older than 75 with acute or convalescent COVID-19. The J gene is TRBJ2-3, the V gene TRBV5-6, with a possible D match to TRBD2 (6 bases). Specimen: peripheral blood. In DNA form, the CDR3 reads TGTGCCAGCAGCTTGAGCGGGCTCTTCACAGATACGCAGTATTTT. This sequence encodes CASSLSGLFTDTQYF.